The 32 T cell receptor beta chains in this list originate from one sample, sequenced in a study of blood T cell repertoires in COVID-19. Sequencing used immunoSEQ multiplex PCR; TCRdb keeps in-frame clones, though not all of them. The table has under 250,000 clones, about 86% seen once. Sequencing was done on a sample of PBMCs or T cells enriched from blood (not recorded which). Receptors originate from a woman aged 35 to 49 with acute COVID-19.

In its sample, this clone was seen a few times. The CDR3 spells CASSLGTGGSNQPQHF. DNA of the CDR3: TGTGCCAGCTCACTCGGGACAGGGGGAAGCAATCAGCCCCAGCATTTT. The chain employs TRBV18 and TRBJ1-5; 11 nucleotides agree with TRBD1. The ends lost 4 bases at V and 1 base at J; junction bases unmatched: 3. The CDR3 loop spans 16 amino acids. Germline CDR1 reads KGHSH; CDR2 reads LQKENI.

The chain has TRBV7-9 and TRBJ2-7, with D possibly being TRBD1 (5 bases). Germline V gives CDR1 SEHNR, CDR2 FQNEAQ (reference sequence). The CDR3 loop spans 14 amino acids. The V and J ends lost 2 bases and 5 bases respectively, with 13 bases between them. CDR3 coding DNA: TGTGCCAGCAGCTTAACGCAGGGTTTCGACGAGCAGTACTTC. Protein product: CASSLTQGFDEQYF.

V and J are TRBV5-1 and TRBJ2-1, with D tentatively TRBD2 (6 bases). With 6 bases removed from V and 8 bases from J, the gap between germline ends came to 21 bases. From germline, CDR1 is SGHRS and CDR2 YFSETQ. This CDR3 has 15 amino acids. CDR3 DNA sequence: TGCGCCAGCACCTCCCGCGGGGCGGCCATAGATGAGCAGTTCTTC. It translates to CASTSRGAAIDEQFF.

This sequence joins TRBV27 and TRBJ2-3; no definite D call. Trimming left V 3 bases short and J 5 bases short, with 12 bases between. The CDR3 totals 14 residues. Germline values: CDR1 MNHEY, CDR2 SMNVEV (reference sequence). CDR3 amino acids: CASSLLLSGDTQYF. The CDR3 DNA follows: TGTGCCAGCAGTTTGTTACTCTCTGGAGATACGCAGTATTTT.

This sequence joins TRBV19 and TRBJ2-7, with D possibly matching TRBD1 (6 bases). This CDR3 has 14 residues. V was clipped by 5 bases and J by 2 bases, with 13 bases between them. Germline CDR1 reads LNHDA; CDR2 reads SQIVND (reference sequence). CDR3 sequence (DNA): TGTGCCAGTAGTCCGGGGACACCGGCCTACGAGCAGTACTTC. This sequence encodes CASSPGTPAYEQYF.

The J gene is TRBJ1-1, the V gene TRBV4-1; D perhaps matches TRBD1 (6 bases). V lost 4 bases to trimming and J lost 1 base, with 16 bases between them. The length of the CDR3 is 16 residues. The germline V gene encodes CDR1 MGHRA and CDR2 YSYEKL. The CDR3, as DNA: TGCGCCAGCAGCCCGACTATCGGACAGAGGAACACTGAAGCTTTCTTT. Protein sequence: CASSPTIGQRNTEAFF.

The chain employs TRBV27 and TRBJ2-2; D may be TRBD1 (5 bases). The CDR3 has 14 residues. Trimming pared 6 bases from V and 6 bases from J, leaving 14 bases between. Germline V gene lookup returns CDR1 MNHEY and CDR2 SMNVEV (reference sequence). As DNA, the CDR3 is TGTGCCAGCAGATCGACAGATTTTCCCGGGGAGCTGTTTTTT. This encodes CASRSTDFPGELFF.

This sequence joins TRBV20-1 and TRBJ1-2; 8 bases match TRBD1. Germline V gene lookup returns CDR1 DFQATT and CDR2 SNEGSKA (reference sequence). There are 11 residues in the CDR3. This CDR3 reads CGQGAGYGYTF. The CDR3 nucleotides are TGCGGTCAGGGGGCAGGCTATGGCTACACCTTC.

Only a few counts were recorded for this clone. V usage is TRBV28 and J usage is TRBJ2-6; TRBD1 matches 7 bases. Germline CDR1 is MDHEN and CDR2 is SYDVKM. V dropped 4 bases and J dropped 1; count of bases not matched to a gene: 4. The CDR3 totals 16 residues. The CDR3 nucleotides read TGTGCCAGCAGTTCCCCAGGGGGATCTGGGGCCAACGTCCTGACTTTC. The encoded protein is CASSSPGGSGANVLTF.

A few counts support this clone. The chain links TRBV6-4 to TRBJ2-2; 10 bases agree with TRBD2. There are 15 residues in the CDR3. CDR1 MRHNA and CDR2 SNTAGT come from the germline V gene. V was clipped by 3 bases and J by 6 bases; unmatched bases: 4. The CDR3 coding sequence is TGTGCCAGCAGTGAGAAAGCGGGGGGGCCCGGGGAGCTGTTTTTT. Protein sequence: CASSEKAGGPGELFF.

In this sample, this clone turned up a few times. The gene calls are TRBV28 and TRBJ1-1; 9 bases align to TRBD1. This CDR3 contains 14 residues. V shed 6 bases, J shed 3 bases, and the junction held 5 bases outside the gene matches. Germline V CDR1 and CDR2: MDHEN, SYDVKM. CDR3: CASRYRGPDTEAFF. CDR3 bases: TGTGCCAGCAGATACAGGGGGCCTGACACTGAAGCTTTCTTT.

The rearrangement uses TRBV11-2 and TRBJ2-7, with a weak D call TRBD2 (5 bases). V lost 3 bases and J lost 2, with 8 bases in between. CDR1 is SGHAT, CDR2 FQNNGV, per germline. CDR3 length: 13 residues. The CDR3 DNA reads as TGTGCCAGCAGCTTCGGGAACCCCTACGAGCAGTACTTC. Translation gives CASSFGNPYEQYF. Variable domain in full (rest from reference TRBV11-2 and TRBJ2-7): EAGVAQSPRYKIIEKRQSVAFWCNPISGHATLYWYQQILGQGPKLLIQFQNNGVVDDSQLPKDRFSAERLKGVDSTLKIQPAKLEDSAVYLCASSFGNPYEQYFGPGTRLTVT.

The count of this clone is one. The chain is built from TRBV2 and TRBJ1-5; 10 nucleotides line up with TRBD1. CDR1 is SNHLY and CDR2 is FYNNEI in the germline V gene. This CDR3 contains 17 residues. Losses at the gene ends were 5 bases for V and 0 bases for J; bases not matched to a gene: 7. In DNA, the CDR3 is TGTGCCAGCAGTACCGGGACAGGGGTGGGTAGCAATCAGCCCCAGCATTTT. Protein sequence: CASSTGTGVGSNQPQHF.

As concerns this clone: Other DNA sequences from this sample encode an identical CDR3 as well. This chain uses TRBV11-2 with TRBJ2-3, with 8 bases identical to TRBD2. This CDR3 spans 16 amino acids. The trim removed 1 base at V and 4 bases at J, leaving 7 bases unmatched. Germline V gives CDR1 SGHAT, CDR2 FQNNGV. The CDR3 nucleotides are TGTGCCAGCAGCTTAGGGCCGGGAGGGGGGGCAGATACGCAGTATTTT. It codes for CASSLGPGGGADTQYF.

The chain is built from TRBV27 and TRBJ2-2, with D perhaps matching TRBD2 (6 bases). Germline lookup yields CDR1 MNHEY and CDR2 SMNVEV (reference sequence). V lost 3 bases to trimming and J lost 4 bases, with 15 bases between them. The CDR3 runs 16 residues. CDR3 in amino acids: CASSFSGRYSTGELFF. CDR3 bases: TGTGCCAGCAGTTTTTCAGGGAGGTACAGCACCGGGGAGCTGTTTTTT.

The chain employs TRBV7-9 and TRBJ2-1, with D tentatively TRBD2 (6 bases). Trimming cost V 7 bases and J 5 bases, with 12 bases left between them. The length of the CDR3 is 13 residues. Germline assignment: CDR1 SEHNR and CDR2 FQNEAQ (reference sequence). CDR3: CASKDGGNNEQFF. The CDR3 DNA reads TGTGCCAGCAAAGACGGCGGGAACAATGAGCAGTTCTTC.

The chain carries TRBV20-1 and TRBJ2-1; 10 nucleotides agree with TRBD2. J lost 8 bases, V lost 3 bases, and 7 bases had no gene match. The CDR3 contains 14 residues. Germline V gives CDR1 DFQATT, CDR2 SNEGSKA (reference sequence). The CDR3 loop reads CSASASGGTYEQFF. The CDR3, as DNA: TGCAGTGCTAGTGCTAGCGGGGGTACCTATGAGCAGTTCTTC.

J is TRBJ2-5 and V is TRBV7-2; 11 bases match TRBD1. Trimming took 5 bases from V and 4 from J; bases not matched to a gene: 6. Germline V CDR1 and CDR2: SGHTA, FQGNSA. CDR3 length: 15 amino acids. The CDR3 protein is CASSRTGGGVETQYF. The DNA of the CDR3 is TGTGCCAGCAGCCGGACAGGGGGCGGGGTAGAGACCCAGTACTTC.

The rearrangement joins TRBV27 to TRBJ1-6; perhaps TRBD1 as D (6 bases). From germline, CDR1 is MNHEY and CDR2 SMNVEV (reference sequence). Trimming took off 6 bases at V and 11 bases at J, with 14 bases between the two ends. The CDR3 has 13 residues. The CDR3 sequence is CASSHGQNAPLHF. The CDR3 DNA follows: TGTGCCAGCAGCCACGGACAGAATGCACCCCTCCACTTT.

The V gene is TRBV28, the J gene TRBJ1-2; the D gene is possibly TRBD1 (5 bases). Germline values: CDR1 MDHEN, CDR2 SYDVKM. The CDR3 extends over 15 amino acids. Between the trimmed V and J ends, which lost 7 bases and 5 bases, there was a span of 20 bases. As DNA, the CDR3 is TGTGCCAGCATCTCTGCCGGGGGTGGGAATTATGGCTACACCTTC. This translates into CASISAGGGNYGYTF.

CDR3 sequence: CASSVGQGFNEQFF. The CDR3 DNA reads TGTGCCAGCAGCGTAGGACAGGGATTCAATGAGCAGTTCTTC. V usage is TRBV9 and J usage is TRBJ2-1; the match to TRBD1 covers 7 bases. CDR1 is SGDLS and CDR2 is YYNGEE in the germline V gene. Trimming cost V 0 bases and J 6 bases; bases outside gene matches: 3. CDR3 size: 14 residues.

This chain connects TRBV4-3 to TRBJ2-4, with a possible D match to TRBD1 (6 bases). From germline, CDR1 is LGHNA and CDR2 YSLEER. The CDR3 contains 14 residues. V dropped 0 bases and J dropped 9 bases, with 12 bases sitting between them. The CDR3, as DNA: TGCGCCAGCAGCCAAGAGGGCAGGGGCACCATTCAGTACTTC. Its translation: CASSQEGRGTIQYF.

The gene calls are TRBV29-1 and TRBJ2-3; 13 nucleotides match TRBD2. Germline V gene sequence: CDR1 SQVTM, CDR2 ANQGSEA. The CDR3 loop spans 14 amino acids. Trimming took 6 bases from V and 5 from J; bases not matched to a gene: 5. The CDR3 spells CSVGTSGREDTQYF. In DNA form, the CDR3 reads TGCAGCGTGGGCACTAGCGGGAGGGAAGATACGCAGTATTTT.

This chain connects TRBV15 to TRBJ1-2; D possibly corresponds to TRBD1 (6 bases). Germline loops: CDR1 LNHNV, CDR2 YYDKDF (reference sequence). The CDR3 spans 15 residues. Trimming stripped 6 bases from V and 3 bases from J, with 17 bases between. CDR3 amino acids: CATRAAPQGHYGYTF. In nucleotides, the CDR3 is TGTGCCACCAGAGCCGCCCCACAGGGCCACTATGGCTACACCTTC.

The chain has TRBV30 and TRBJ1-2; a possible D gene is TRBD1 (6 bases). Deletions cut 0 bases from V and 6 bases from J, with 11 bases between. The CDR3 contains 13 residues. Germline V gene data show CDR1 as GTSNPN and CDR2 as SVGIG (reference sequence). CDR3 bases: TGTGCCTGGAGTGTTGGCCAGGGGAATGGCTACACCTTC. Its protein product is CAWSVGQGNGYTF. The full variable domain, completed using reference TRBV30 and TRBJ1-2, is SQTIHQWPATLVQPVGSPLSLECTVEGTSNPNLYWYRQAAGRGLQLLFYSVGIGQISSEVPQNLSASRPQDRQFILSSKKLLLSDSGFYLCAWSVGQGNGYTFGSGTRLTVV.

The V and J genes are TRBV7-8 and TRBJ1-2; 12 bases are shared with TRBD1. The V gene's germline CDR1 is SGHVS and CDR2 FQNEAQ. V gave up 2 bases and J gave up 1 base; unmatched junction bases: 5. The CDR3 covers 17 residues. The CDR3 here is CASSLKGQGASNYGYTF. For the CDR3, the DNA is TGTGCCAGCAGCTTAAAGGGACAGGGGGCTAGTAACTATGGCTACACCTTC.

The gene calls are TRBV9 and TRBJ1-4; 9 nucleotides line up with TRBD1. The V gene's germline CDR1 is SGDLS and CDR2 YYNGEE. The CDR3 has 14 residues. The ends lost 3 bases at V and 8 bases at J; junction bases unmatched: 5. The chain's CDR3 is CASSATGGREKLFF. In DNA, the CDR3 is TGTGCCAGCAGCGCGACAGGGGGGCGGGAAAAACTGTTTTTT.

This CDR3 reads CASSQNPLAGGRGNEQFF. CDR3 nucleotide sequence: TGTGCCAGCAGTCAAAACCCTTTAGCGGGAGGCCGGGGAAATGAGCAGTTCTTC. The genes are TRBV6-2 or TRBV6-3 and TRBJ2-1; 10 nucleotides agree with TRBD2. The V gene's germline CDR1 is MNHEY and CDR2 SVGEGT. The CDR3 runs 18 residues. Unmatched junction bases numbered 17, after V lost 5 bases and J lost 7 bases.

This clone was seen more than once but under ten times. The rearrangement links TRBV6-4 to TRBJ2-3, with D perhaps matching TRBD2 (6 bases). The V end was cut by 4 bases, the J end by 2 bases, with 10 bases between. This CDR3 spans 14 amino acids. Germline loops: CDR1 MRHNA, CDR2 SNTAGT. CDR3 nucleotide sequence: TGTGCCAGCAGTGGGGACTCGGCCACAGATACGCAGTATTTT. Translating it yields CASSGDSATDTQYF.

The chain uses TRBV7-2 and TRBJ2-1; 13 nucleotides match TRBD2. Germline CDR1 reads SGHTA; CDR2 reads FQGNSA. CDR3 length equals 19 residues. Unmatched junction bases numbered 9, after V lost 1 base and J lost 3 bases. The CDR3 spells CASSLGSGTSGNLYNEQFF. In nucleotides, the CDR3 is TGTGCCAGCAGCTTAGGCTCCGGGACTAGCGGGAACCTCTACAATGAGCAGTTCTTC.

Worth noting for this clone: One end of the junction does not line up with germline, which may come from a read error. CDR3 in amino acids: CASSTGARMHF. Here the CDR3 DNA reads TGTGCCAGCAGTACAGGGGCTCGGATGCATTTT. The V call is TRBV3-1 (or the pseudogene TRBV3-2), the J call TRBJ2-3, with TRBD1 matching 7 bases. Germline CDR1 LGHDT, CDR2 YNNKEL (reference sequence). The length of the CDR3 is 11 residues.

The V call is TRBV11-1, the J call TRBJ2-5, with D maybe TRBD2 (5 bases). The CDR3 totals 14 residues. Trimming took 0 bases from V and 5 from J, leaving 10 bases between them. Germline values: CDR1 SGHAT, CDR2 FQDESV (reference sequence). The CDR3 reads CASSLAGVWETQYF. DNA of the CDR3: TGTGCCAGCAGCTTAGCGGGAGTTTGGGAGACCCAGTACTTC.